This T cell receptor (beta chain) originates from a study of monozygotic twins with inflammatory bowel disease. Reprocessing the 5' RACE reads, TCRdb reports a single entry for every CDR3 protein and omits DNA. The sample table sets out around 450,000 distinct CDR3 sequences. Germline CDR1 reads LGHDT; CDR2 reads YNNKEL (reference sequence). The length of the CDR3 is 15 residues. V is TRBV3-1 and J is TRBJ2-7. The sequenced sample consisted of blood. The TCR originated in a human donor with ulcerative colitis or Crohn's disease, or a healthy co-twin of an affected twin (not recorded which). The CDR3 sequence is CASSQFRGGSYEQYF.